Listed here are 30 T cell receptor beta chains from one sample, sequenced in a study of T cells in Graves' hyperthyroidism and ophthalmopathy (dated by TCRdb to about 2019). The library was obtained by multiplex PCR. Instrument used: Illumina HiSeq 2000. TCR beta CDR3 regions were amplified from RNA transcripts. For the first round of RT-PCR on the TCR CDR3, the HTBI primer set was used together with the Qiagen OneStep RT-PCR kit. TCRdb reprocessing: public reads trimmed at Q25 with fastp, clones called with MiXCR, in-frame beta chains kept. Records with the same CDR3 protein are collapsed into one entry carrying the most frequent genes and DNA. This sample has roughly 400,000 distinct CDR3 sequences in its table, and roughly 13% of those were observed once. The ten largest account for around 27% of the sample. The specimen sequenced was blood. These TCRs come from a man aged 50 to 59 with Graves' ophthalmopathy.

The chain is built from TRBV7-2 and TRBJ2-1, with D perhaps matching TRBD2 (5 bases). The CDR3 covers 15 residues. Trimming pared 5 bases from V and 10 bases from J, leaving 21 bases between. Germline values: CDR1 SGHTA, CDR2 FQGNSA. The CDR3 nucleotides are TGTGCCAGCAGCCAAGAAGGAGGCTACTACCGAGAGCAGTTCTTC. It translates to CASSQEGGYYREQFF.

This clonotype was detected ten times or more. The rearrangement links TRBV12-3 or TRBV12-4 to TRBJ2-7, with 7 nucleotides matching TRBD2. This CDR3 spans 15 amino acids. V lost 7 bases to trimming and J lost 0 bases; unmatched junction nucleotides: 9. The CDR3 protein is CASTIGREPSYEQYF. In DNA, the CDR3 is TGTGCCAGCACCATCGGGCGGGAGCCCTCCTACGAGCAGTACTTC.

Ten or more counts support this clonotype. The chain couples TRBV6-1 to TRBJ2-3, with a tentative D call TRBD2 (6 bases). The CDR3 contains 15 residues. V gave up 8 bases and J gave up 1 base, with 16 bases separating them. Germline V gene sequence: CDR1 MNHNS, CDR2 SASEGT. The CDR3 region has the DNA TGTGCCAGCTACCCCGTGGCGGGACGCACAGATACGCAGTATTTT. Translating it yields CASYPVAGRTDTQYF.

This clonotype was observed a few times. V is TRBV6-1 and J is TRBJ2-7; 10 positions match TRBD2. Germline V gene data show CDR1 as MNHNS and CDR2 as SASEGT. V lost 5 bases and J lost 3; bases outside the gene matches: 4. CDR3 length: 14 residues. The CDR3 sequence is CASSTASGSYEQYF. CDR3 in DNA: TGTGCCAGCAGTACAGCTAGCGGGAGCTACGAGCAGTACTTC.

V is TRBV20-1 and J is TRBJ2-6; D might be TRBD2 (5 bases). CDR3 size: 14 residues. Germline V gene lookup returns CDR1 DFQATT and CDR2 SNEGSKA (reference sequence). V lost 6 bases and J 0 bases, leaving 9 bases between the germline ends. Written as DNA, the CDR3 is TGCAGTGCCAAGGGAGACTCTGGGGCCAACGTCCTGACTTTC. This codes for CSAKGDSGANVLTF.

The rearrangement links TRBV27 to TRBJ1-4, with 7 bases lining up with TRBD1. The trim removed 6 bases at V and 7 bases at J, leaving 11 bases unmatched. Germline-derived CDR1 and CDR2 are MNHEY and SMNVEV (reference sequence). This CDR3 contains 15 residues. In DNA form, the CDR3 reads TGTGCCAGCAGCCGAACAGGGGCGGTGGGTGAAAAACTGTTTTTT. Translated, it gives CASSRTGAVGEKLFF. The variable domain in full, with the rest retrieved from reference TRBV27 and TRBJ1-4, is EAQVTQNPRYLITVTGKKLTVTCSQNMNHEYMSWYRQDPGLGLRQIYYSMNVEVTDKGDVPEGYKVSRKEKRNFPLILESPSPNQTSLYFCASSRTGAVGEKLFFGSGTQLSVL.

The V call is TRBV19, the J call TRBJ1-4, with 7 positions matching TRBD1. The CDR3 contains 16 residues. The trim removed 3 bases at V and 6 bases at J, leaving 10 bases unmatched. The germline gives CDR1 LNHDA, CDR2 SQIVND (reference sequence). The CDR3 region is CASSISRTGRDEKLFF. The DNA of the CDR3 is TGTGCCAGTAGTATCAGTCGGACAGGCCGGGATGAAAAACTGTTTTTT.

This clonotype was recorded many times. The chain carries TRBV2 and TRBJ2-3; 8 nucleotides align to TRBD1. From germline, CDR1 is SNHLY and CDR2 FYNNEI. Trimming removed 7 bases from V and 0 bases from J; junction bases left unmatched: 12. This CDR3 spans 17 amino acids. Here the CDR3 DNA reads TGTGCCAGCACCCGGACAGGGACCCGCCCTAGCACAGATACGCAGTATTTT. Encoded protein: CASTRTGTRPSTDTQYF.

The chain has TRBV30 and TRBJ2-3; 10 bases line up with TRBD2. The junction had 5 bases not matched to a gene; V was cut back by 6 bases and J by 5 bases. The germline V gene has CDR1 GTSNPN and CDR2 SVGIG (reference sequence). The CDR3 length is 13 residues. The CDR3 DNA reads as TGTGCCTGTCTAGCGGGAGATATAGATACGCAGTATTTT. Its protein product is CACLAGDIDTQYF.

This clonotype was detected ten times or more. V is TRBV7-9 and J is TRBJ2-3; the match to TRBD2 covers 8 bases. This CDR3 contains 16 residues. Per germline, CDR1 SEHNR and CDR2 FQNEAQ (reference sequence). Trimming removed 2 bases from V and 4 bases from J; junction bases left unmatched: 8. This chain's CDR3 is CASSLYGLALADTQYF. The CDR3 coding sequence is TGTGCCAGCAGCTTATATGGACTAGCATTGGCAGATACGCAGTATTTT.

This clonotype was observed a few times. The chain couples TRBV29-1 to TRBJ2-7, with D perhaps being TRBD1 or TRBD2 (5 bases each). CDR1 and CDR2 (germline): SQVTM, ANQGSEA. V shed 6 bases and J shed 7 bases, with 19 bases lying between them. The CDR3 totals 13 residues. CDR3 coding DNA: TGCAGCGTCGCGCCGGGACGGGGCGGGGAGCAGTACTTC. Residues: CSVAPGRGGEQYF.

Only a few counts were recorded for this clonotype. CDR3 in DNA: TGTGCCAGCAACCCGGGGGGGCGCACAGATACGCAGTATTTT. Its protein product is CASNPGGRTDTQYF. V gene TRBV28 combines with J gene TRBJ2-3, with 8 bases matching TRBD2. Per the germline V gene, CDR1 is MDHEN and CDR2 is SYDVKM. The CDR3 spans 14 residues. The J segment lost 1 base and the V segment lost 7 bases, leaving 4 bases of the junction unmatched. The entire variable domain, with the rest obtained from reference TRBV28 and TRBJ2-3, is as follows: DVKVTQSSRYLVKRTGEKVFLECVQDMDHENMFWYRQDPGLGLRLIYFSYDVKMKEKGDIPEGYSVSREKKERFSLILESASTNQTSMYLCASNPGGRTDTQYFGPGTRLTVL.

The rearrangement links TRBV29-1 to TRBJ2-1; perhaps TRBD2 as D (7 bases). The CDR3 runs to 12 residues. V lost 4 bases, J lost 9 bases, and 13 bases lay in between. From germline, CDR1 is SQVTM and CDR2 ANQGSEA. The CDR3 DNA follows: TGCAGCGTTGTTCGGGGGGCCTTTGAGCAGTTCTTC. Its translation is CSVVRGAFEQFF.

This clonotype has at least ten counts. The chain carries TRBV10-3 and TRBJ2-3; TRBD2 matches 13 bases. The germline CDR1 and CDR2 sequences are ENHRY and SYGVKD. The CDR3 has 16 residues. The V gene end was trimmed by 6 bases and the J gene end by 1 base; junction bases not matched to a gene: 4. The CDR3 DNA follows: TGTGCCATCAGCGATACTAGCGGGAGGGGCACAGATACGCAGTATTTT. It specifies CAISDTSGRGTDTQYF.

This sequence joins TRBV12-3 or TRBV12-4 and TRBJ1-1; D ambiguous. V was trimmed by 8 bases and J by 9 bases, leaving 10 bases between them. This CDR3 comprises 10 residues. This chain's CDR3 is CASGKTQAFF. CDR3 sequence (DNA): TGTGCCAGCGGAAAGACGCAAGCTTTCTTT.

This clonotype was observed many times. The J gene is TRBJ2-7, the V gene TRBV7-9, with TRBD2 as a possible D gene (7 bases). In germline, CDR1 is SEHNR, CDR2 FQNEAQ (reference sequence). This CDR3 comprises 15 residues. The V and J ends lost 3 bases and 0 bases respectively, with 12 bases between them. Here the CDR3 DNA reads TGTGCCAGCAGCTTTCAGGGGACTATCTCCTACGAGCAGTACTTC. It encodes CASSFQGTISYEQYF.

J is TRBJ2-1 and V is TRBV24-1, with 12 bases that match TRBD2. The V gene's germline CDR1 is KGHDR and CDR2 SFDVKD. V shed 7 bases, J shed 7 bases, and the junction held 1 base outside the gene matches. This CDR3 has 13 amino acids. CDR3 residues: CATSGLAGNEQFF. CDR3 coding DNA: TGTGCCACCAGCGGACTAGCGGGGAATGAGCAGTTCTTC.

This clonotype was seen many times. V and J are TRBV3-1 and TRBJ1-1, with TRBD1 identical over 8 bases. V lost 3 bases to trimming and J lost 1 base; unmatched junction nucleotides: 4. The CDR3 consists of 15 residues. The V gene's germline CDR1 is LGHDT and CDR2 YNNKEL (reference sequence). The CDR3 DNA follows: TGTGCCAGCAGCCAGGACAGGGCAAGGAACACTGAAGCTTTCTTT. Protein: CASSQDRARNTEAFF.

This clonotype has ten or more counts. The V and J genes are TRBV18 and TRBJ2-7; D is unresolved. V shed 2 bases and J shed 7 bases, with 6 bases lying between them. CDR1 KGHSH and CDR2 LQKENI come from the germline V gene. The CDR3 length is 11 residues. Here the CDR3 reads CASSPEQEQYF. DNA for the CDR3: TGTGCCAGCTCACCAGAACAAGAGCAGTACTTC.

In its sample, this clonotype was seen many times. The chain carries TRBV27 and TRBJ2-7; D is tentatively TRBD1 or TRBD2 (6 bases each). Between the trimmed V and J ends, which lost 7 bases and 1 base, there was a span of 20 bases. The germline CDR1 and CDR2 sequences are MNHEY and SMNVEV (reference sequence). CDR3 size: 16 residues. The CDR3 coding sequence is TGTGCCAGCAATCCGAGGTGGGGGGCTAATTCCTACGAGCAGTACTTC. Its protein product is CASNPRWGANSYEQYF.

This clonotype showed up many times. V usage is TRBV5-1 and J usage is TRBJ2-1; D call uncertain. V was clipped by 4 bases and J by 3 bases, with 14 bases between them. The CDR3 loop spans 15 amino acids. CDR1 SGHRS and CDR2 YFSETQ come from the germline V gene. CDR3 sequence (DNA): TGCGCCAGCAGCCCAGACCACCCAAGCTACAATGAGCAGTTCTTC. This codes for CASSPDHPSYNEQFF. Full variable domain (missing parts from reference TRBV5-1 and TRBJ2-1): KAGVTQTPRYLIKTRGQQVTLSCSPISGHRSVSWYQQTPGQGLQFLFEYFSETQRNKGNFPGRFSGRQFSNSRSEMNVSTLELGDSALYLCASSPDHPSYNEQFFGPGTRLTVL.

The chain recombines TRBV7-2 with TRBJ2-5, with TRBD2 as a possible D gene (5 bases). Trimming left V 7 bases short and J 4 bases short, with 16 bases between. CDR1 SGHTA and CDR2 FQGNSA come from the germline V gene. This CDR3 is built from 14 residues. The CDR3 loop is CASTIWVASETQYF. The CDR3 nucleotides are TGTGCCAGCACCATTTGGGTAGCGTCAGAGACCCAGTACTTC.

Concerning this clonotype itself: A clone one base away is much larger, so this may be a read error. The chain employs TRBV5-1 and TRBJ2-7; D may be TRBD2 (6 bases). The CDR3 is made up of 13 amino acids. CDR1 SGHRS and CDR2 YFSETQ come from the germline V gene. The CDR3 spells CVSAAGSSYEQYF. The CDR3 DNA is TGCGTCAGCGCCGCCGGGAGCTCCTACGAGCAGTACTTC. The full variable domain, its missing parts supplied by reference TRBV5-1 and TRBJ2-7, is KAGVTQTPRYLIKTRGQQVTLSCSPISGHRSVSWYQQTPGQGLQFLFEYFSETQRNKGNFPGRFSGRQFSNSRSEMNVSTLELGDSALYLCVSAAGSSYEQYFGPGTRLTVT.

This clonotype was counted many times. The CDR3 is CASSFTGQVRSSYNEQFF. In nucleotides, the CDR3 is TGCGCCAGCAGCTTTACAGGTCAAGTTAGGAGCTCCTACAATGAGCAGTTCTTC. The chain recombines TRBV5-1 with TRBJ2-1; tentatively, D is TRBD1 (5 bases). The length of the CDR3 is 18 residues. The V gene's germline CDR1 is SGHRS and CDR2 YFSETQ. V gave up 2 bases and J gave up 0 bases, with 18 bases separating them. Full variable domain (outside the CDR3, taken from reference TRBV5-1 and TRBJ2-1): KAGVTQTPRYLIKTRGQQVTLSCSPISGHRSVSWYQQTPGQGLQFLFEYFSETQRNKGNFPGRFSGRQFSNSRSEMNVSTLELGDSALYLCASSFTGQVRSSYNEQFFGPGTRLTVL.

About this clonotype: A single base separates this from a much larger clone, so it may be a read error. This sequence joins TRBV2 and TRBJ1-6; 7 bases fit TRBD1. V lost 10 bases to trimming and J lost 9 bases; unmatched junction nucleotides: 15. Per germline, CDR1 SNHLY and CDR2 FYNNEI. This CDR3 is 15 amino acids long. The CDR3 here is CAISQQGRSASPLHF. The CDR3 DNA reads as TGTGCCATCAGCCAACAGGGGCGGTCGGCTTCACCCCTCCACTTT.

There are many counts of this clonotype. The genes are TRBV11-2 and TRBJ2-3; TRBD2 aligns across 14 bases. The CDR3 extends over 15 amino acids. V was pared by 4 bases and J by 5 bases, with 2 bases of the junction left unmatched. The germline gives CDR1 SGHAT, CDR2 FQNNGV. The CDR3 loop reads CASSSGTSGRDTQYF. The CDR3 DNA sequence: TGTGCCAGCAGCTCAGGGACTAGCGGGAGAGATACGCAGTATTTT.

This clonotype was counted many times. V usage is TRBV5-1 and J usage is TRBJ2-1, with D unclear. Trimming took off 0 bases at V and 15 bases at J, with 16 bases between the two ends. This CDR3 has 13 amino acids. Germline V gives CDR1 SGHRS, CDR2 YFSETQ. The CDR3 here is CASSLESVGPPFF. CDR3 sequence (DNA): TGCGCCAGCAGCTTGGAGTCCGTTGGGCCCCCGTTCTTC.

This clonotype has a count of ten or more. This sequence joins TRBV10-3 and TRBJ2-5, with D hard to call. The V and J ends lost 2 bases and 2 bases respectively, with 3 bases between them. The CDR3 is made up of 12 amino acids. In germline, CDR1 is ENHRY, CDR2 SYGVKD. This chain's CDR3 is CAISERQETQYF. The CDR3 DNA reads as TGTGCCATCAGTGAGAGACAAGAGACCCAGTACTTC.

This clonotype was seen many times. This CDR3 reads CASSYPTGGAYEQYF. CDR3 bases: TGTGCCAGCAGTTACCCGACAGGGGGGGCCTACGAGCAGTACTTC. The chain combines TRBV6-2 or TRBV6-3 with TRBJ2-7, with 9 bases identical to TRBD1. This CDR3 contains 15 residues. The germline gives CDR1 MNHEY, CDR2 SVGEGT. Trimming removed 2 bases from V and 2 bases from J; junction bases left unmatched: 4.

At least ten counts were recorded for this clonotype. This sequence joins TRBV5-1 and TRBJ2-3; D not resolved. The CDR3 contains 16 residues. The germline V gene has CDR1 SGHRS and CDR2 YFSETQ. V was clipped by 0 bases and J by 2 bases, with 13 bases between them. The CDR3: CASSLAPGSLTDTQYF. Written as DNA, the CDR3 is TGCGCCAGCAGCTTGGCCCCCGGCAGCCTCACAGATACGCAGTATTTT.